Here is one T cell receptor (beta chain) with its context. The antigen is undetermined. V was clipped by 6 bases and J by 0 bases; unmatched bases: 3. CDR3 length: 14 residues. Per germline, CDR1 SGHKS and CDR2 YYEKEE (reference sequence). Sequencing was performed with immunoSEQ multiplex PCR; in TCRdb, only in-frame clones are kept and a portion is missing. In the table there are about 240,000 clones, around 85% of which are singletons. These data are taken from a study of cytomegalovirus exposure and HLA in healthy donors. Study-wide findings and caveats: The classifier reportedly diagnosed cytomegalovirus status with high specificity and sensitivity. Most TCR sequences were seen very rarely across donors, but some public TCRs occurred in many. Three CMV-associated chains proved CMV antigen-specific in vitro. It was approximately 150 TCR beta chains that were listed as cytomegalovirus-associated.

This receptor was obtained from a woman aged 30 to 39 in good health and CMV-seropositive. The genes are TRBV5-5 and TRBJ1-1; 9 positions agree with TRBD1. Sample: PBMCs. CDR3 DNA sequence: TGTGCCAGCACTGGACAGGGGTTGAACACTGAAGCTTTCTTT. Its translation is CASTGQGLNTEAFF.